Listed below are T cell receptor beta chains from one sample, sequenced in a study of radiation and T cells in renal cell carcinoma. Produced via immunoSEQ multiplex PCR; TCRdb's table is partial and in-frame only. Here the sample spans roughly 120,000 clones, roughly 80% being singletons. Sample: blood, taken from a patient whose treatment included radiotherapy and nephrectomy. The receptor source for this set is a woman aged 55 to 70 with renal cell carcinoma. CDR3s include the opening cysteine and the closing phenylalanine or tryptophan. A D gene is named only where the DNA matches it firmly. Rows may omit the clone size; those that give it use once, few, many or a size class.

D gene	V gene	J gene	clone size	CDR3 DNA	CDR3 protein
TRBD1	TRBV7-2	TRBJ2-1	-	TGTGCCAGCAGCCCTCGACAGGGGGCTTACAATGAGCAGTTCTTC	CASSPRQGAYNEQFF
-	TRBV9	TRBJ1-1	-	TGTGCCAGCAGCGCAACCTCAAAACAGTATGCCGAAGGAAGAGCTTTCTTT	CASSATSKQYAEGRAFF
TRBD1	TRBV28	TRBJ1-3	-	TGTGCCAGCAGTCCATCACCCGGGACAGGGCGCTCTGGAAACACCATATATTTT	CASSPSPGTGRSGNTIYF
TRBD1	TRBV27	TRBJ1-2	-	TGTGCCAGCAGTTACGGGACAGGGTATGGCTACACCTTC	CASSYGTGYGYTF
TRBD1	TRBV7-3	TRBJ1-5	-	TGTGCCAGCAGCCCAAGGACAGGGGACCCCCGGTTATTTTTT	CASSPRTGDPRLFF
-	TRBV7-2	TRBJ1-1	-	TGTGCCAGCAGCTTAGGGTTTGGGGGGAACACTGAAGCTTTCTTT	CASSLGFGGNTEAFF
-	TRBV19	TRBJ1-4	-	TGTGCCAGTAGATCGGGCAGGGGTGCAACTAATGAAAAACTGTTTTTT	CASRSGRGATNEKLFF
TRBD1	TRBV28	TRBJ1-1	-	TGTGCCAGCAGTCCTCCGCGGACAGGAGGAAACACTGAAGCTTTCTTT	CASSPPRTGGNTEAFF
-	TRBV7-8	TRBJ2-1	-	TGTGCCAGCAGCTTAGGGACTCTCAATGAGCAGTTCTTC	CASSLGTLNEQFF
-	TRBV11-2	TRBJ2-7	-	TGTGCCAGCAGCTTATTAGGAGTCAATTCCTACGAGCAGTACTTC	CASSLLGVNSYEQYF
TRBD2	TRBV2	TRBJ2-3	-	TGTGCCAGCAGTGGGACTAGCGGGGGACTATACACAGATACGCAGTATTTT	CASSGTSGGLYTDTQYF
TRBD1	TRBV7-2	TRBJ1-5	-	TGTGCCAGCAGCTTATCAGGGGGGGGAAATCAGCCCCAGCATTTT	CASSLSGGGNQPQHF
TRBD1	TRBV5-5	TRBJ1-1	-	TGTGCCAGCAGCTGGGGACAGACGAACACTGAAGCTTTCTTT	CASSWGQTNTEAFF
-	TRBV10-3	TRBJ1-1	-	TGTGCCACCCAGACGGAGACTGAAGCTTTCTTT	CATQTETEAFF
-	TRBV6-6	TRBJ1-2	once	TGTGCCAGCAGTTACTCGGAGGGCTATGGCTACACCTTC	CASSYSEGYGYTF
TRBD1	TRBV10-3	TRBJ1-5	many	TGTGCCATCAGTGGAGAAAGGGGGCAGGATCAGCCCCAGCATTTT	CAISGERGQDQPQHF
TRBD1	TRBV4-3	TRBJ2-3	-	TGCGCCAGCAGCCAAGATCGGTTGGGGACAGGGTCTGATACGCAGTATTTT	CASSQDRLGTGSDTQYF
TRBD1	TRBV9	TRBJ1-2	-	TGTGCCAGCAGCCTACCCGGACAGGAAAAAGGAGGCTACACCTTC	CASSLPGQEKGGYTF
TRBD1	TRBV11-1	TRBJ1-2	-	TGTGCCAGCAGCGCGTCGGGACAGGGGAGGTTGGGCTACACCTTC	CASSASGQGRLGYTF
TRBD1	TRBV19	TRBJ1-5	-	TGTGCCAGTGATACAGGGGGCGGGCATCAGCCCCAGCATTTT	CASDTGGGHQPQHF
-	TRBV6-1	TRBJ2-2	-	TGTGCCAGCAAGGCCGGGGAGCTGTTTTTT	CASKAGELFF
-	TRBV10-2	TRBJ2-5	-	TGCGCCAGCAGTGAATGGGGGCTTCGCGAGACCCAGTACTTC	CASSEWGLRETQYF
TRBD1	TRBV29-1	TRBJ1-1	few	TGCAGCGGGGGGACAGGGACAGGCACTGAAGCTTTCTTT	CSGGTGTGTEAFF
TRBD1	TRBV11-2	TRBJ2-5	-	TGTGCCAGCAGCTTATGGGGACAGGAGACCCAGTACTTC	CASSLWGQETQYF
-	TRBV5-1	TRBJ2-2	-	TGCGCCAGCAGCCCAGGCAGGAACCGGGTCGGGGAGCTGTTTTTT	CASSPGRNRVGELFF
-	TRBV19	TRBJ1-1	-	TGTGCCAGTAGTATAGCGGCCAGAGGGAACACTGAAGCTTTCTTT	CASSIAARGNTEAFF
-	TRBV19	TRBJ2-7	-	TGTGCCAGTAGTATAGGGGTCAACTCCTACGAGCAGTACTTC	CASSIGVNSYEQYF